This TCR beta chain originates from a study of cytomegalovirus exposure and HLA in healthy donors. General study points: Earlier analysis looked at TCR beta V segments, and most were productive about 87% or about 30% of the time. Altogether, 170 or so TCR beta chains were recorded as cytomegalovirus-associated.

The PCR employed 60 Vbeta primers together with 13 Jbeta primers. Produced via immunoSEQ multiplex PCR; TCRdb's table is partial and in-frame only. Of about 110,000 clones in the sample, more than 65% were seen once. Germline V lookup: CDR1 GTSNPN, CDR2 SVGIG (reference sequence). Trimming stripped 0 bases from V and 8 bases from J, with 13 bases between. The length of the CDR3 is 13 residues. With regard to this clone: Its antigen is as yet unknown.

This chain uses TRBV30 with TRBJ1-2, with D maybe TRBD1 (6 bases). The TCR originated in a man under 40 in good health and CMV-seropositive. Material for sequencing was PBMCs. DNA for the CDR3: TGTGCCTGGAGTGTAACACAGGGCTACGGCTACACCTTC. It codes for CAWSVTQGYGYTF. Variable domain in full (rest from reference TRBV30 and TRBJ1-2): SQTIHQWPATLVQPVGSPLSLECTVEGTSNPNLYWYRQAAGRGLQLLFYSVGIGQISSEVPQNLSASRPQDRQFILSSKKLLLSDSGFYLCAWSVTQGYGYTFGSGTRLTVV.